The 22 T cell receptor beta chains below come from one sample, sequenced in a study of blood T cell repertoires in COVID-19. Assay: immunoSEQ multiplex PCR; the TCRdb copy retains only in-frame clones and omits some. The sample includes roughly 140,000 clones, about 76% of them seen just once. The sequenced sample was peripheral blood. These receptors were obtained from a human donor in a cohort sampled during active COVID-19.

This sequence joins TRBV19 and TRBJ1-2, with D hard to call. This CDR3 has 14 residues. The V and J ends lost 7 bases and 8 bases respectively, with 20 bases between them. Per the germline V gene, CDR1 is LNHDA and CDR2 is SQIVND (reference sequence). The CDR3 here is CASKPLGQPAGYTF. CDR3 DNA sequence: TGTGCCAGTAAGCCCCTGGGCCAGCCCGCAGGCTACACCTTC.

CDR3 nucleotide sequence: TGTGCCAGCAGCCAAGTCCACAGGGGTCCTTACGAGCAGTACTTC. Its translation: CASSQVHRGPYEQYF. V is TRBV3-1 (or the pseudogene TRBV3-2) and J is TRBJ2-7; 7 bases match TRBD1. The CDR3 length is 15 residues. V lost 1 base to trimming and J lost 4 bases; unmatched junction nucleotides: 7. Germline loops: CDR1 LGHDT, CDR2 YNNKEL (reference sequence).

The chain is built from TRBV6-5 and TRBJ2-7; no clear D. Trimming took off 10 bases at V and 3 bases at J, with 13 bases between the two ends. CDR1 and CDR2 (germline): MNHEY, SVGAGI. The CDR3 loop spans 12 amino acids. CDR3: CATVLLNYEQYF. The CDR3 nucleotides are TGTGCCACCGTCCTATTAAACTACGAGCAGTACTTC.

This clone was seen a single time. The chain links TRBV9 to TRBJ2-1, with 7 positions matching TRBD2. V shed 0 bases, J shed 0 bases, and the junction held 6 bases outside the gene matches. Germline lookup yields CDR1 SGDLS and CDR2 YYNGEE. This CDR3 has 17 residues. Here the CDR3 reads CASSVGGSGSSYNEQFF. Written as DNA, the CDR3 is TGTGCCAGCAGCGTAGGCGGGAGCGGGTCCTCCTACAATGAGCAGTTCTTC.

The chain combines TRBV4-3 with TRBJ2-7, with D possibly being TRBD2 (6 bases). The CDR3 runs to 15 residues. V was clipped by 0 bases and J by 3 bases, with 12 bases between them. CDR1 LGHNA and CDR2 YSLEER come from the germline V gene. The CDR3 loop reads CASSQEGTVVYEQYF. In DNA, the CDR3 is TGCGCCAGCAGCCAAGAGGGGACTGTAGTCTACGAGCAGTACTTC.

The CDR3 region has the DNA TGCAGCGTTGCGTCGCGGGAGACTCTATACGAGCAGTACTTC. Its translation: CSVASRETLYEQYF. J is TRBJ2-7 and V is TRBV29-1, with 7 bases identical to TRBD2. CDR3 length equals 14 residues. V was pared by 4 bases and J by 4 bases, with 10 bases of the junction left unmatched. Germline-derived CDR1 and CDR2 are SQVTM and ANQGSEA.

J is TRBJ2-5 and V is TRBV7-9; TRBD1 matches 7 bases. From germline, CDR1 is SEHNR and CDR2 FQNEAQ (reference sequence). CDR3 length: 13 amino acids. The V gene end was trimmed by 5 bases and the J gene end by 5 bases; junction bases not matched to a gene: 5. The CDR3 region is CASSPWTGETQYF. The CDR3 DNA follows: TGTGCCAGCAGCCCCTGGACAGGCGAGACCCAGTACTTC.

The chain recombines TRBV2 with TRBJ2-1, with 8 bases lining up with TRBD1. V lost 6 bases and J lost 6; bases outside the gene matches: 10. Germline V gives CDR1 SNHLY, CDR2 FYNNEI. The CDR3 length is 15 residues. The CDR3 here is CASRVDRGQGNEQFF. The DNA for the CDR3 is TGTGCCAGCAGGGTTGACAGGGGCCAGGGCAATGAGCAGTTCTTC.

This rearrangement joins TRBV6-2 or TRBV6-3 to TRBJ1-2; 7 bases align to TRBD1. CDR1 is MNHEY and CDR2 is SVGEGT in the germline V gene. The CDR3 totals 14 residues. With 4 bases clipped from V and 5 bases from J, the junction kept 7 bases outside the gene matches. The CDR3 loop is CASSSQGSSYGYTF. As DNA, the CDR3 is TGTGCCAGCAGTTCACAGGGGAGCTCGTATGGCTACACCTTC.

The gene calls are TRBV29-1 and TRBJ1-1; D possibly corresponds to TRBD1 (6 bases). CDR1 is SQVTM and CDR2 is ANQGSEA in the germline V gene. V lost 4 bases and J lost 3, with 15 bases in between. The CDR3 length is 14 residues. The CDR3 DNA sequence: TGCAGCGTTGTCGGTTGGGGGCAGGACACTGAAGCTTTCTTT. Amino acids: CSVVGWGQDTEAFF.

The chain couples TRBV19 to TRBJ1-4; 7 nucleotides match TRBD1. CDR1 LNHDA and CDR2 SQIVND come from the germline V gene (reference sequence). Losses at the gene ends were 7 bases for V and 4 bases for J; bases not matched to a gene: 3. CDR3 length: 13 residues. The CDR3 DNA follows: TGTGCCAGTACCCGGGACAGTAATGAAAAACTGTTTTTT. Amino acids: CASTRDSNEKLFF.

This clone was seen a single time. The rearrangement links TRBV20-1 to TRBJ1-2; a weak D match, TRBD1 (5 bases). V lost 3 bases and J 8 bases, leaving 7 bases between the germline ends. The length of the CDR3 is 10 residues. Germline V gene lookup returns CDR1 DFQATT and CDR2 SNEGSKA (reference sequence). DNA for the CDR3: TGCAGTGCTAGGAAGGGGGGCTACACCTTC. This sequence encodes CSARKGGYTF.

This chain uses TRBV9 with TRBJ1-1, with D perhaps matching TRBD1 (5 bases). The ends were cut back, 6 bases at V and 7 bases at J, with 13 bases in the middle. The germline V gene encodes CDR1 SGDLS and CDR2 YYNGEE. The CDR3 sequence is 12 residues long. The CDR3 loop is CASIERGGEAFF. The CDR3 nucleotides read TGTGCCAGCATCGAAAGGGGTGGTGAAGCTTTCTTT.

CDR3 in amino acids: CASSLEAGAGAAFF. The DNA of the CDR3 is TGTGCCAGCAGCTTAGAGGCAGGGGCGGGGGCGGCTTTTTTT. This sequence joins TRBV7-2 and TRBJ1-4; D may be TRBD1 (6 bases). CDR3 size: 14 residues. Germline CDR1 is SGHTA and CDR2 is FQGNSA. V was trimmed by 1 base and J by 17 bases, leaving 20 bases between them.

This sequence joins TRBV2 and TRBJ1-6, with TRBD1 matching 7 bases. The CDR3 is made up of 16 amino acids. Germline V gene sequence: CDR1 SNHLY, CDR2 FYNNEI. Losses at the gene ends were 9 bases for V and 2 bases for J; bases not matched to a gene: 10. Written as DNA, the CDR3 is TGTGCCAGGGGAGCTCGTACAGGGGCCTATAATTCACCCCTCCACTTT. It is translated as CARGARTGAYNSPLHF.

In this sample, this clone turned up once. The chain recombines TRBV7-9 with TRBJ2-7; no reliable D call. The CDR3 loop spans 16 amino acids. Germline loops: CDR1 SEHNR, CDR2 FQNEAQ (reference sequence). The V and J ends lost 2 bases and 0 bases respectively, with 14 bases between them. This CDR3 is CASSLTSRPLSYEQYF. CDR3 nucleotide sequence: TGTGCCAGCAGCTTAACTTCGCGGCCCCTCTCCTACGAGCAGTACTTC.

The chain combines TRBV7-2 with TRBJ1-5; D is unresolved. The germline gives CDR1 SGHTA, CDR2 FQGNSA. This CDR3 region has 14 residues. Trimming pared 5 bases from V and 5 bases from J, leaving 13 bases between. Here the CDR3 reads CASSATIADQPQHF. CDR3 DNA: TGTGCCAGCAGCGCAACAATTGCGGATCAGCCCCAGCATTTT.

V usage is TRBV19 and J usage is TRBJ2-5; a possible D gene is TRBD2 (5 bases). In germline, CDR1 is LNHDA, CDR2 SQIVND (reference sequence). This CDR3 comprises 14 residues. Trimming removed 3 bases from V and 3 bases from J, with 11 bases in between. CDR3 region: CASSIGPGEETQYF. CDR3 coding DNA: TGTGCCAGTAGTATTGGCCCCGGGGAAGAGACCCAGTACTTC.

The chain combines TRBV6-2 or TRBV6-3 with TRBJ2-7; 8 nucleotides agree with TRBD2. The CDR3 has 16 amino acids. The V and J ends lost 1 base and 0 bases, in that order; junction bases with no gene match: 5. Germline lookup yields CDR1 MNHEY and CDR2 SVGEGT. The CDR3 here is CASSYLPGLVSYEQYF. In nucleotides, the CDR3 is TGTGCCAGCAGTTACTTACCGGGACTAGTCTCCTACGAGCAGTACTTC.

The chain links TRBV5-1 to TRBJ2-7; 7 bases match TRBD1. Germline-derived CDR1 and CDR2 are SGHRS and YFSETQ. Trimming took 6 bases from V and 0 from J; bases not matched to a gene: 12. This CDR3 contains 16 residues. CDR3 region: CASTTGSPALSYEQYF. The CDR3 DNA sequence: TGCGCCAGCACGACAGGGTCTCCGGCGCTCTCCTACGAGCAGTACTTC.

The chain recombines TRBV6-5 with TRBJ1-5; the D gene is possibly TRBD1 (6 bases). There are 14 residues in the CDR3. The germline V and J ends were trimmed by 6 bases and 9 bases, with 18 bases remaining between them. Germline CDR1 is MNHEY and CDR2 is SVGAGI. CDR3 sequence: CASSRYRAHRPQHF. CDR3 in DNA: TGTGCCAGCAGCCGATACAGGGCCCATAGGCCCCAGCATTTT.

The chain joins TRBV5-5 to TRBJ2-7; 10 nucleotides align to TRBD1. V lost 4 bases and J lost 2; bases outside the gene matches: 9. Germline loops: CDR1 SGHKS, CDR2 YYEKEE (reference sequence). The CDR3 is made up of 16 amino acids. This chain's CDR3 is CASSPGGGQGTYEQYF. CDR3 nucleotides: TGTGCCAGCAGCCCCGGTGGGGGACAGGGGACCTACGAGCAGTACTTC.